What follows is one TCR beta chain and its context. As yet, its antigen is unknown. The CDR3 consists of 11 residues. V was pared by 5 bases and J by 10 bases, with 12 bases between. The germline V gene has CDR1 DFQATT and CDR2 SNEGSKA (reference sequence). The sample is drawn from a study of blood T cells in healthy people across ages. Study observations and caveats: Both higher diversity and more naive CD4+ cells marked long-lived donors when set against aged donors.

Together with a sample-barcoded 5' primer, a J-beta primer mix was included in a second PCR lasting roughly 6 to 12 cycles. Using its own MiXCR run on the 5' RACE reads, TCRdb lists one record per CDR3 protein. The sample lists approximately 700,000 distinct CDR3 sequences; roughly 30% were seen once. The sequence was obtained from a woman of 80 years or more in good health. V gene TRBV20-1 combines with J gene TRBJ2-1, with D possibly called TRBD1 or TRBD2 (5 bases each). Sequenced material: blood. Here the CDR3 reads CSAPRGNEQFF. CDR3 nucleotide sequence: TGCAGTGCTCCGAGGGGTAACGAGCAGTTCTTC.